This paragraph covers one T cell receptor beta chain sequence. Antigen specificity is unknown. The sample is drawn from a study of blood T cells in healthy people across ages. Broader study findings: Per million T cells, the diversity of TCR beta decreased roughly linearly as age advanced.

Germline values: CDR1 LGHDT, CDR2 YNNKEL (reference sequence). V was shortened by 0 bases and J by 4 bases, with 9 bases between the two germline ends. The CDR3 loop spans 15 amino acids. The use of a sample-barcoded 5' primer and a J-beta primer mix characterized a second PCR of roughly 6 to 11 cycles. TCRdb fed the 5' RACE reads into MiXCR, producing one record per CDR3 protein. This table has over 500,000 distinct CDR3 sequences, around a quarter appearing once. The sample was also reused in another study, on T cells of mothers and their children.

The V gene is TRBV3-1, the J gene TRBJ1-4; D not certain. The receptor's source is a boy between 2 and 10 years old in good health. Material: blood. CDR3 bases: TGTGCCAGCAGCCAAGAATCGAGTTATAATGAAAAACTGTTTTTT. This translates into CASSQESSYNEKLFF. Full variable domain (outside the CDR3, taken from reference TRBV3-1 and TRBJ1-4): DTAVSQTPKYLVTQMGNDKSIKCEQNLGHDTMYWYKQDSKKFLKIMFSYNNKELIINETVPNRFSPKSPDKAHLNLHINSLELGDSAVYFCASSQESSYNEKLFFGSGTQLSVL.